Below, 10 T cell receptor beta chains from the same sample are listed, as sequenced in a study of T cells in Graves' hyperthyroidism and ophthalmopathy. Amplification of TCR beta CDR3 regions used RNA as the template. With the HTBI primer set, the TCR CDR3 went through a first round of RT-PCR. TCRdb reanalysed the multiplex PCR reads using MiXCR and keeps one entry per CDR3 protein. The sample shows roughly 580,000 distinct CDR3 sequences, about 15% of them seen only once. The sample taken for sequencing was blood. These receptors all come from a woman under 40 with Graves' hyperthyroidism that later progressed to Graves' ophthalmopathy.

This clonotype was seen many times. This sequence joins TRBV30 and TRBJ1-1; perhaps TRBD1 as D (5 bases). This CDR3 comprises 13 residues. Germline CDR1 GTSNPN, CDR2 SVGIG (reference sequence). With 7 bases removed from V and 5 bases from J, the gap between germline ends came to 17 bases. This CDR3 is CASTDQGMTEAFF. CDR3 sequence (DNA): TGTGCCTCGACTGACCAGGGAATGACTGAAGCTTTCTTT.

The table lists this clonotype with many counts. The chain has TRBV12-5 and TRBJ2-1, with D maybe TRBD2 (5 bases). V lost 5 bases and J lost 0, with 8 bases in between. CDR3 length: 14 amino acids. Germline values: CDR1 LGHNT, CDR2 FRNRAP. Written as DNA, the CDR3 is TGTGCTAGTGGTCAGGAGGTCTCCTACAATGAGCAGTTCTTC. Translating gives CASGQEVSYNEQFF.

This clonotype was detected only a few times. The genes are TRBV6-1 and TRBJ1-2; D not certain. The CDR3 totals 15 residues. V dropped 5 bases and J dropped 7 bases, with 20 bases sitting between them. The germline V gene has CDR1 MNHNS and CDR2 SASEGT. DNA for the CDR3: TGTGCCAGCAGTCCCGGCGCAAGTTTCCAAGGTGGCTACACCTTC. Its protein is CASSPGASFQGGYTF.

The CDR3 DNA follows: TGTGCCAGCAGCTCCAAACCATACGGGATGGGTGGAAACACCATATATTTT. Protein product: CASSSKPYGMGGNTIYF. The rearrangement joins TRBV7-9 to TRBJ1-3; D unresolved. The CDR3 spans 17 residues. Trimming stripped 4 bases from V and 3 bases from J, with 19 bases between. In germline, CDR1 is SEHNR, CDR2 FQNEAQ (reference sequence).

The chain joins TRBV20-1 to TRBJ2-1, with D perhaps matching TRBD1 (7 bases). The CDR3 contains 14 residues. Germline loops: CDR1 DFQATT, CDR2 SNEGSKA (reference sequence). Trimming removed 5 bases from V and 7 bases from J, with 18 bases in between. In nucleotides, the CDR3 is TGCAGTGCTCTCGGGAGACAGGGTCATAATGAGCAGTTCTTC. Residues: CSALGRQGHNEQFF.

The chain has TRBV28 and TRBJ1-2, with D possibly being TRBD1 (6 bases). CDR3 length: 14 residues. The V gene's germline CDR1 is MDHEN and CDR2 SYDVKM. V was pared by 1 base and J by 6 bases, with 12 bases between. CDR3 in DNA: TGTGCCAGCAGTTTATTAGGGGGGTTTCATGGCTACACCTTC. Protein: CASSLLGGFHGYTF.

In this sample, this clonotype turned up many times. This chain joins TRBV11-1 and TRBJ2-5; 10 bases line up with TRBD2. Germline V gives CDR1 SGHAT, CDR2 FQDESV (reference sequence). The CDR3 contains 15 residues. With 1 base clipped from V and 5 bases from J, the junction kept 4 bases outside the gene matches. The DNA for the CDR3 is TGTGCCAGCAGCTTAGTAGAGGGACTAGCGGAGACCCAGTACTTC. It translates to CASSLVEGLAETQYF. Filled out from reference TRBV11-1 and TRBJ2-5, the complete variable domain reads EAEVAQSPRYKITEKSQAVAFWCDPISGHATLYWYRQILGQGPELLVQFQDESVVDDSQLPKDRFSAERLKGVDSTLKIQPAELGDSAMYLCASSLVEGLAETQYFGPGTRLLVL.

This clonotype appeared many times. This chain joins TRBV5-1 and TRBJ1-1, with 8 bases that match TRBD1. The V gene end was trimmed by 4 bases and the J gene end by 8 bases; junction bases not matched to a gene: 7. This CDR3 is 13 amino acids long. Germline CDR1 SGHRS, CDR2 YFSETQ. CDR3 region: CASSRSGDREAFF. CDR3 sequence (DNA): TGCGCCAGCAGCCGATCCGGGGACAGGGAAGCTTTCTTT.

This clonotype has only a few counts. J is TRBJ2-3 and V is TRBV19; 7 positions agree with TRBD1. The CDR3 contains 16 residues. Losses at the gene ends were 4 bases for V and 5 bases for J; bases not matched to a gene: 12. Germline values: CDR1 LNHDA, CDR2 SQIVND (reference sequence). This chain's CDR3 is CASSTWDSLILDTQYF. CDR3 DNA sequence: TGTGCCAGTAGTACCTGGGACAGTTTAATTCTAGATACGCAGTATTTT.

The CDR3 protein is CASSELGGYQETQYF. CDR3 sequence (DNA): TGTGCCAGCAGTGAATTGGGAGGGTACCAAGAGACCCAGTACTTC. The chain is built from TRBV6-1 and TRBJ2-5; 7 bases match TRBD2. The CDR3 has 15 residues. The V gene end was trimmed by 2 bases and the J gene end by 0 bases; junction bases not matched to a gene: 3. CDR1 and CDR2 from the germline V gene are MNHNS and SASEGT.